The 9 T cell receptor beta chains given below trace back to one sample, sequenced in a study of monozygotic twins with inflammatory bowel disease. TCRdb reprocessed the 5' RACE reads and keeps a single row for each CDR3 protein, giving no DNA. The repertoire table contains 210,000 or so distinct CDR3 sequences. Sequences were obtained from blood. The receptors originated from a human donor with ulcerative colitis or Crohn's disease, or a healthy co-twin of an affected twin (not recorded which).

The gene calls are TRBV20-1 and TRBJ1-1; TCRdb returns TRBD1, unconfirmable since there is no DNA. Germline CDR1 reads DFQATT; CDR2 reads SNEGSKA (reference sequence). The CDR3 is made up of 14 amino acids. CDR3 loop: CSASDRGDNTEAFF.

The gene calls are TRBV2 and TRBJ2-5; TCRdb indicates TRBD1, and absent DNA this call remains unverified. Germline V CDR1 and CDR2: SNHLY, FYNNEI. There are 14 residues in the CDR3. The CDR3 region is CASSPGGQDGTQYF. Using reference TRBV2 and TRBJ2-5 for the parts outside the CDR3, the full variable domain is EPEVTQTPSHQVTQMGQEVILRCVPISNHLYFYWYRQILGQKVEFLVSFYNNEISEKSEIFDDQFSVERPDGSNFTLKIRSTKLEDSAMYFCASSPGGQDGTQYFGPGTRLLVL.

The chain uses TRBV27 and TRBJ1-1; absent DNA, TCRdb's TRBD1 call cannot be checked. The CDR3 loop spans 15 amino acids. Germline CDR1 is MNHEY and CDR2 is SMNVEV (reference sequence). The CDR3: CASSLYGTANTEAFF.

The chain combines TRBV7-2 with TRBJ2-5; the D gene TCRdb calls, TRBD2, cannot be checked with no DNA. The CDR3 covers 15 residues. Germline-derived CDR1 and CDR2 are SGHTA and FQGNSA. CDR3: CASSSLAGALETQYF.

The CDR3 protein is CASSQPSGNTIYF. The chain employs TRBV7-2 and TRBJ1-3. The germline CDR1 and CDR2 sequences are SGHTA and FQGNSA. The CDR3 consists of 13 residues.

The rearrangement links TRBV18 to TRBJ2-3; the TCRdb call, TRBD1, lacks DNA for checking. The germline V gene encodes CDR1 KGHSH and CDR2 LQKENI. This CDR3 comprises 16 residues. CDR3 in amino acids: CASSPRTGDSTDTQYF.

The rearrangement uses TRBV12-3 or TRBV12-4 and TRBJ1-1; with no DNA, the TCRdb D assignment of TRBD1 cannot be verified. CDR3 length equals 14 residues. The CDR3 loop reads CASRAGTGRPEAFF.

The chain employs TRBV20-1 and TRBJ2-1; the TCRdb call, TRBD1, lacks DNA for checking. The CDR3 has 15 amino acids. Germline assignment: CDR1 DFQATT and CDR2 SNEGSKA (reference sequence). CDR3 loop: CSALRQGGSYNEQFF.

J is TRBJ1-4 and V is TRBV7-9; the TCRdb D gene call, TRBD1, has no DNA to confirm it. The CDR3 spans 16 residues. CDR1 SEHNR and CDR2 FQNEAQ come from the germline V gene (reference sequence). CDR3: CASSPGTGETNEKLFF.